These 3 T cell receptor beta chains were all obtained from the same sample, sequenced in a study of blood T cell repertoires in COVID-19. Clones were sequenced by immunoSEQ multiplex PCR, and TCRdb holds only the in-frame ones, with some missing. The table includes about 100,000 clones, around four fifths detected once. Material for sequencing was peripheral blood. The receptors were gathered from a man aged 70-80 years with active or convalescent COVID-19.

V and J are TRBV7-9 and TRBJ2-1; D unclear. CDR1 SEHNR and CDR2 FQNEAQ come from the germline V gene (reference sequence). CDR3 size: 11 residues. V lost 3 bases to trimming and J lost 8 bases, with 5 bases between them. The DNA for the CDR3 is TGTGCCAGCAGCTTTCAGTATGAGCAGTTCTTC. As protein: CASSFQYEQFF.

V usage is TRBV25-1 and J usage is TRBJ2-2; 8 nucleotides match TRBD2. Trimming removed 5 bases from V and 2 bases from J; junction bases left unmatched: 13. CDR1 and CDR2 from the germline V gene are MGHDK and SYGVNS. The CDR3 length is 18 residues. In DNA, the CDR3 is TGTGCCAGCAGTACAAACCCCGGGAGGGGCGACAACACCGGGGAGCTGTTTTTT. Residues: CASSTNPGRGDNTGELFF.

The table lists this clone with a few counts. The rearrangement uses TRBV5-4 and TRBJ1-6; D uncertain. Deletions cut 7 bases from V and 6 bases from J, with 14 bases between. This CDR3 contains 14 residues. Germline CDR1 SGHNT, CDR2 YYREEE (reference sequence). DNA for the CDR3: TGTGCCAGCGGTGAACAGAGTCGTAATTCACCCCTCCACTTT. Encoded protein: CASGEQSRNSPLHF.